This T cell receptor beta chain emerged from a study of cytomegalovirus exposure and HLA in healthy donors. The study, taken as a whole, reports: Later analysis revealed greater clonal expansion in HLA-associated TCR beta chains than in equally common others. When a later analysis was performed, an Asian-associated ancestry cluster reportedly had fewer N-insertions than the roughly 690-donor mean.

About this clone itself: The antigen remains unidentified.

Primers included in the PCR were 60 Vbeta and 13 Jbeta primers. Using immunoSEQ multiplex PCR, the repertoire was profiled, and TCRdb retains in-frame clones only, with some absent. The repertoire has over 100,000 clones, approximately 79% of them found once; the top ten carry around 4.2%. Germline V lookup: CDR1 SGHAT, CDR2 FQDESV (reference sequence). The CDR3 sequence is 15 residues long. V shed 4 bases and J shed 4 bases, with 14 bases lying between them. J is TRBJ2-1 and V is TRBV11-1; possibly TRBD2 for D (6 bases). Specimen: PBMCs. The TCR was taken from a man in his fifties or sixties in good health and CMV-seropositive. As DNA, the CDR3 is TGTGCCAGCAGCTCTCTAGCGAAAAGTTACAATGAGCAGTTCTTC. This encodes CASSSLAKSYNEQFF.